The T cell receptor beta chain described here comes from a study of T cells after yellow fever vaccination. Overall study context: The authors prepared low-cell-number fractions using SMART-Seq v4 Ultra Low Input.

TCRdb re-analysed the 5' RACE reads in MiXCR, keeping a single row per CDR3 protein. The profile shows 400,000 to 650,000 distinct CDR3 sequences, just over 20% of them singletons. This CDR3 contains 13 residues. After removal of 6 bases from V and 6 bases from J, the junction contained 7 bases not matched to a gene. Per germline, CDR1 DFQATT and CDR2 SNEGSKA (reference sequence). This clonotype was obtained from a man younger than 30 who received the YFV17D yellow fever vaccine. The chain joins TRBV20-1 to TRBJ1-1, with 10 bases lining up with TRBD1. The source material was PBMCs, sampled 21 days after the first yellow fever vaccination. CDR3 in amino acids: CSALRQGASEAFF. The CDR3 DNA sequence: TGCAGTGCCTTAAGACAGGGGGCCTCTGAAGCTTTCTTT.